This TCR beta chain comes out of a study of CD8 T cells in Susac syndrome. Study background: Patients with Susac syndrome had blood drawn and were at that point therapy-naive, on corticosteroids, or on intravenous immunoglobulin alone. Broader study findings: The CD4+ T cell repertoires, which came from Susac syndrome patients, showed no sign of clonal expansion.

Turning to this clonotype: The antigen remains undetermined. Its ends do not fully match the called genes, so a read error is possible.

In contrast to the negatively isolated CD8+ and CD4+ T cells, TEMRA cells were FACS-enriched. The RNA input was about 0.5 to 1 ug, and it was reverse transcribed with random hexamers. TCRdb called the immunoSEQ multiplex PCR reads again in MiXCR, with one record for every CDR3 protein. The data contain roughly 250,000 distinct CDR3 sequences, 90% to 97% of them singletons. Germline CDR1 SGHNT, CDR2 YYREEE (reference sequence). This CDR3 has 13 amino acids. Sequenced: CD4+ T cells from PBMCs. The sequence was obtained from a human donor with Susac syndrome. The chain uses TRBV5-4 and TRBJ1-1; TRBD1 might be the D (5 bases). The CDR3 DNA is TGTGCCAGCAGCTTGAGACAGAACACTGAAGTTTTCTTT. Translation: CASSLRQNTEVFF.